The present T cell receptor (beta chain) was sequenced within a study of cytomegalovirus exposure and HLA in healthy donors. A word on this clone: Its specificity is not known.

V was pared by 6 bases and J by 1 base, with 12 bases between. The CDR3 runs to 14 residues. The V gene's germline CDR1 is SEHNR and CDR2 FQNEAQ (reference sequence). The protocol was immunoSEQ multiplex PCR, while the TCRdb copy is restricted to in-frame clones and leaves out a portion. Of 65,000 to 80,000 clones in the sample, 94% were seen once. General study results and limits: Cytomegalovirus-associated status was assigned to about 170 TCR beta chains.

The clonotype was recovered from a woman younger than 30 in good health and CMV-seropositive. The chain combines TRBV7-9 with TRBJ1-1; possible D gene TRBD1, 6 bases. The sequenced material came from PBMCs. The CDR3, as DNA: TGTGCCAGCAGGGGACAATGGGGGAACACTGAAGCTTTCTTT. Its translation: CASRGQWGNTEAFF.